The next 23 T cell receptor beta chains were all read from a single sample in a study of blood T cell repertoires in COVID-19. Only in-frame clones appear in the TCRdb table, and some are missing; sequencing was by immunoSEQ multiplex PCR. The repertoire consists of roughly 100,000 clones, with around nine tenths occurring once and the leading ten covering roughly 3.5%. The specimen sequenced was peripheral blood. The receptors originated from a woman in her sixties or seventies with acute or convalescent COVID-19.

V usage is TRBV20-1 and J usage is TRBJ1-2; D unresolved. V lost 2 bases to trimming and J lost 5 bases, with 3 bases between them. Germline assignment: CDR1 DFQATT and CDR2 SNEGSKA (reference sequence). The CDR3 totals 10 residues. The CDR3 DNA sequence: TGCAGTGCTAGACTGTATGGCTACACCTTC. Amino acids: CSARLYGYTF.

J is TRBJ2-3 and V is TRBV19; 9 bases map to TRBD2. Trimming removed 8 bases from V and 4 bases from J; junction bases left unmatched: 7. The length of the CDR3 is 14 residues. Germline values: CDR1 LNHDA, CDR2 SQIVND (reference sequence). The CDR3, as DNA: TGTGCCAGTCGGCCGAGCGGGAGGCCAGATACGCAGTATTTT. It specifies CASRPSGRPDTQYF. Based on the CDR3 plus reference TRBV19 and TRBJ2-3, the full variable domain is DGGITQSPKYLFRKEGQNVTLSCEQNLNHDAMYWYRQDPGQGLRLIYYSQIVNDFQKGDIAEGYSVSREKKESFPLTVTSAQKNPTAFYLCASRPSGRPDTQYFGPGTRLTVL.

The chain has TRBV28 and TRBJ1-2; no firm D call. CDR1 and CDR2 (germline): MDHEN, SYDVKM. The V gene lost 10 bases and the J gene lost 3 bases, with 21 bases spanning the gap. The CDR3 is made up of 15 amino acids. CDR3 sequence: CATLPGPGDHYGYTF. CDR3 coding DNA: TGTGCCACCCTTCCTGGGCCAGGTGATCACTATGGCTACACCTTC.

This chain joins TRBV5-1 and TRBJ1-6; D not certain. The V end was cut by 2 bases, the J end by 3 bases, with 9 bases between. Germline V gene sequence: CDR1 SGHRS, CDR2 YFSETQ. The CDR3 loop spans 15 amino acids. The CDR3 bases are TGCGCCAGCAGCTTTTCCGGGGACTATAATTCACCCCTCCACTTT. It yields the protein CASSFSGDYNSPLHF.

The gene calls are TRBV5-4 and TRBJ1-1; 7 bases map to TRBD1. Germline V gene lookup returns CDR1 SGHNT and CDR2 YYREEE (reference sequence). Trimming cost V 5 bases and J 6 bases; bases outside gene matches: 13. CDR3 length: 15 residues. CDR3 nucleotides: TGTGCCAGCAGACTTCCGGGACAGTTTGGGCCTGAAGCTTTCTTT. This encodes CASRLPGQFGPEAFF.

The chain joins TRBV28 to TRBJ1-2, with a possible D match to TRBD1 (6 bases). The V gene's germline CDR1 is MDHEN and CDR2 SYDVKM. V shed 8 bases and J shed 4 bases, with 14 bases lying between them. This CDR3 contains 13 residues. CDR3 in DNA: TGTGCCAGCCTTGGACAGACCTTCTATGGCTACACCTTC. It translates to CASLGQTFYGYTF.

The chain has TRBV18 and TRBJ1-2; 7 bases line up with TRBD1. The CDR3 has 16 amino acids. Germline CDR1 KGHSH, CDR2 LQKENI. V lost 3 bases and J lost 0; bases outside the gene matches: 7. The CDR3 sequence: CASSPLRQGANYGYTF. The CDR3 bases are TGTGCCAGCTCACCCCTTCGACAGGGTGCTAACTATGGCTACACCTTC.

This chain joins TRBV18 and TRBJ2-3, with 13 positions matching TRBD2. Germline V gene data show CDR1 as KGHSH and CDR2 as LQKENI. Trimming at V came to 4 bases and at J to 1 base, leaving 2 bases not matched to a gene. There are 16 residues in the CDR3. The CDR3 sequence is CASSLGLAGGTDTQYF. The CDR3 nucleotides read TGTGCCAGCTCACTCGGACTAGCGGGGGGCACAGATACGCAGTATTTT. Full variable domain (rest looked up from reference TRBV18 and TRBJ2-3): NAGVMQNPRHLVRRRGQEARLRCSPMKGHSHVYWYRQLPEEGLKFMVYLQKENIIDESGMPKERFSAEFPKEGPSILRIQQVVRGDSAAYFCASSLGLAGGTDTQYFGPGTRLTVL.

J is TRBJ2-7 and V is TRBV7-9; 8 bases match TRBD1. J lost 3 bases, V lost 5 bases, and 3 bases had no gene match. This CDR3 is 13 amino acids long. Germline CDR1 reads SEHNR; CDR2 reads FQNEAQ (reference sequence). CDR3 nucleotides: TGTGCCAGCAGCCCGGACAGGGACTACGAGCAGTACGTC. Protein sequence: CASSPDRDYEQYV.

The chain employs TRBV6-1 and TRBJ2-7; 7 bases agree with TRBD2. V lost 4 bases to trimming and J lost 0 bases; unmatched junction nucleotides: 9. Germline loops: CDR1 MNHNS, CDR2 SASEGT. This CDR3 is 16 amino acids long. The CDR3 bases are TGTGCCAGCAGTGTCAGCGGGGTTGATCCCTCCTACGAGCAGTACGTC. Translated: CASSVSGVDPSYEQYV.

V is TRBV5-1 and J is TRBJ2-3, with TRBD2 matching 14 bases. V lost 0 bases and J lost 7; bases outside the gene matches: 4. The CDR3 has 16 amino acids. The germline V gene has CDR1 SGHRS and CDR2 YFSETQ. The CDR3 loop reads CASSLAGTSGSNTQYF. DNA for the CDR3: TGCGCCAGCAGCTTGGCCGGGACTAGCGGGAGCAATACGCAGTATTTT.

This clone was seen just once. The chain is built from TRBV12-5 and TRBJ2-3; D might be TRBD1 (6 bases). Germline lookup yields CDR1 LGHNT and CDR2 FRNRAP. The CDR3 is 16 amino acids. The ends were cut back, 5 bases at V and 3 bases at J, with 18 bases in the middle. The CDR3 nucleotides read TGTGCTAGTGGTCCCGGCTTAGGGCAGGGGACAGATACGCAGTATTTT. Translating gives CASGPGLGQGTDTQYF.

The chain carries TRBV6-5 and TRBJ1-5, with D unresolved. Trimming stripped 3 bases from V and 0 bases from J, with 9 bases between. This CDR3 spans 15 amino acids. CDR1 is MNHEY, CDR2 SVGAGI, per germline. For the CDR3, the DNA is TGTGCCAGCAGTTATGCCGGCGGTAGCAATCAGCCCCAGCATTTT. This translates into CASSYAGGSNQPQHF.

This chain's CDR3 is CASSFTGWSPGEQYF. In nucleotides, the CDR3 is TGTGCCAGCAGTTTCACGGGATGGTCCCCGGGAGAGCAGTACTTC. The V gene is TRBV6-5, the J gene TRBJ2-7; D may be TRBD2 (5 bases). Trimming left V 4 bases short and J 7 bases short, with 20 bases between. Germline CDR1 reads MNHEY; CDR2 reads SVGAGI. The CDR3 sequence is 15 residues long.

The chain couples TRBV12-3 or TRBV12-4 to TRBJ2-1; D uncertain. This CDR3 contains 13 residues. Between the trimmed V and J ends, which lost 3 bases and 4 bases, there was a span of 7 bases. The CDR3 coding sequence is TGTGCCAGCAGTTTTTTCCAGTACAATGAGCAGTTCTTC. Its protein product is CASSFFQYNEQFF.

The count of this clone is one. CDR3 sequence reads: CASSPLVQAGQGASGNTIYF. As DNA, the CDR3 is TGTGCCAGCTCACCCCTCGTCCAAGCGGGACAGGGGGCTTCTGGAAACACCATATATTTT. The rearrangement links TRBV18 to TRBJ1-3; 12 nucleotides line up with TRBD1. The junction had 13 bases not matched to a gene; V was cut back by 3 bases and J by 1 base. The germline V gene encodes CDR1 KGHSH and CDR2 LQKENI. The CDR3 totals 20 residues.

This chain joins TRBV27 and TRBJ2-6; no reliable D call. With 5 bases removed from V and 0 bases from J, the gap between germline ends came to 5 bases. CDR3 length: 14 residues. In germline, CDR1 is MNHEY, CDR2 SMNVEV (reference sequence). The CDR3: CASSPLSGANVLTF. The CDR3 DNA reads as TGTGCCAGCAGTCCTCTCTCTGGGGCCAACGTCCTGACTTTC.

The rearrangement joins TRBV3-1 (or the pseudogene TRBV3-2) to TRBJ2-3; D is perhaps TRBD2 (6 bases). Germline CDR1 is LGHDT and CDR2 is YNNKEL (reference sequence). Deletions cut 4 bases from V and 3 bases from J, with 14 bases between. The CDR3 consists of 15 residues. This CDR3 reads CASSRAGLQTDTQYF. Here the CDR3 DNA reads TGTGCCAGCAGCCGGGCGGGACTCCAGACAGATACGCAGTATTTT.

V and J are TRBV29-1 and TRBJ2-3, with TRBD2 matching over 7 bases. The CDR3 length is 11 residues. Germline V lookup: CDR1 SQVTM, CDR2 ANQGSEA. Losses at the gene ends were 6 bases for V and 6 bases for J; bases not matched to a gene: 3. The CDR3 region is CSVRGSDTQYF. The CDR3 DNA sequence: TGCAGCGTGCGGGGGAGTGATACGCAGTATTTT.

The count of this clone is one. The chain links TRBV3-1 (or the pseudogene TRBV3-2) to TRBJ2-4, with unresolved D. The germline CDR1 and CDR2 sequences are LGHDT and YNNKEL (reference sequence). V lost 1 base to trimming and J lost 0 bases, with 22 bases between them. CDR3 length: 20 residues. The CDR3 DNA reads TGTGCCAGCAGCCAAGTACGTATTGGTGGGCAGGAATTAGCCAAAAACATTCAGTACTTC. It encodes CASSQVRIGGQELAKNIQYF.

The gene calls are TRBV5-1 and TRBJ2-5; TRBD1 agrees at 9 bases. Germline V lookup: CDR1 SGHRS, CDR2 YFSETQ. V dropped 0 bases and J dropped 3; count of bases not matched to a gene: 3. This CDR3 contains 15 residues. The CDR3 DNA sequence: TGCGCCAGCAGCTTGGCAGGGACAGGGAAAGAGACCCAGTACTTC. Encoded protein: CASSLAGTGKETQYF.

This clone showed up just a few times. The chain combines TRBV3-1 (or the pseudogene TRBV3-2) with TRBJ2-7; 8 bases map to TRBD1. The CDR3 sequence is 16 residues long. The trim removed 6 bases at V and 0 bases at J, leaving 10 bases unmatched. CDR1 and CDR2 from the germline V gene are LGHDT and YNNKEL (reference sequence). This chain's CDR3 is CASSGARQGSSYEQYF. The CDR3, as DNA: TGTGCCAGCAGTGGCGCGAGACAGGGGTCCTCCTACGAGCAGTACTTC.

The CDR3 DNA reads TGTGCCAGCAGTGAAGTCCAGGGGAGTTATGGCTACACCTTC. Encoded protein: CASSEVQGSYGYTF. The rearrangement links TRBV2 to TRBJ1-2, with D perhaps TRBD1 (6 bases). The CDR3 has 14 amino acids. V was clipped by 1 base and J by 5 bases, with 11 bases between them. Germline CDR1 reads SNHLY; CDR2 reads FYNNEI.